These 32 T cell receptor beta chains originate from one sample sequenced in a study of shared clonotypes between healthy human individuals. Method: immunoSEQ multiplex PCR; TCRdb's copy keeps in-frame clones and lacks some. This sample has over a million clones, with more than 95% found just once. The sequenced sample consisted of naive CD4+ T cells sorted from blood. Sample subset: CD45RA+ positively selected. The receptors originated from a man aged 25-40 years in good health.

This clone was found many times. The chain combines TRBV6-4 with TRBJ1-1; no clear D. Trimming stripped 5 bases from V and 1 base from J, with 8 bases between. Germline-derived CDR1 and CDR2 are MRHNA and SNTAGT. CDR3 length: 13 amino acids. The CDR3 DNA is TGTGCCAGCAGTAGTAAACCGAACACTGAAGCTTTCTTT. This codes for CASSSKPNTEAFF.

With respect to this clone: The identical CDR3 is also encoded by other nucleotide sequences in the sample. The chain couples TRBV18 to TRBJ2-7, with D unresolved. The CDR3 has 14 residues. The V and J ends lost 2 bases and 1 base respectively, with 9 bases between them. The V gene's germline CDR1 is KGHSH and CDR2 LQKENI. The CDR3 bases are TGTGCCAGCTCACCAGAACTAAGTTCCTACGAGCAGTACTTC. Translation: CASSPELSSYEQYF.

The gene calls are TRBV6-6 and TRBJ1-3; D unclear. The CDR3 is 16 residues long. The germline gives CDR1 MNHNY, CDR2 SVGAGI (reference sequence). Trimming took 5 bases from V and 4 from J, leaving 18 bases between them. For the CDR3, the DNA is TGTGCCAGCAGTCACGGGATACAGCAAAACGGAAACACCATATATTTT. Protein sequence: CASSHGIQQNGNTIYF.

This chain connects TRBV10-3 to TRBJ2-3; 10 bases fit TRBD2. Germline V lookup: CDR1 ENHRY, CDR2 SYGVKD. The CDR3 consists of 14 residues. Losses at the gene ends were 6 bases for V and 7 bases for J; bases not matched to a gene: 7. CDR3 nucleotides: TGTGCCATCAGGTCTCTAGCGGGAGATTATACGCAGTATTTT. Protein: CAIRSLAGDYTQYF.

The chain uses TRBV18 and TRBJ2-7; D not certain. The CDR3 covers 12 residues. The V end lost 2 bases, the J end lost 5 bases, and 7 bases lay between the germline ends. The germline CDR1 and CDR2 sequences are KGHSH and LQKENI. The CDR3 DNA sequence: TGTGCCAGCTCACCATCTTTGAACGAGCAGTACTTC. Translating gives CASSPSLNEQYF.

The V call is TRBV12-5, the J call TRBJ2-3, with 7 nucleotides matching TRBD1. Germline lookup yields CDR1 LGHNT and CDR2 FRNRAP. J lost 3 bases, V lost 3 bases, and 9 bases had no gene match. CDR3 length: 16 residues. In DNA, the CDR3 is TGTGCTAGTGGTTTCGGCAGGGGGATGGGGACAGATACGCAGTATTTT. Its protein is CASGFGRGMGTDTQYF.

The gene calls are TRBV2 and TRBJ2-1; D remains ambiguous. Germline V gives CDR1 SNHLY, CDR2 FYNNEI. V dropped 7 bases and J dropped 2 bases, with 6 bases sitting between them. The CDR3 has 12 residues. Here the CDR3 reads CASTRTYNEQFF. Here the CDR3 DNA reads TGTGCCAGCACCAGGACCTACAATGAGCAGTTCTTC.

This chain joins TRBV7-2 and TRBJ2-2; weak D call: TRBD2 (5 bases). Germline V gives CDR1 SGHTA, CDR2 FQGNSA. V lost 1 base and J lost 1, with 13 bases in between. CDR3 length equals 17 residues. Here the CDR3 DNA reads TGTGCCAGCAGCTTAGAGGTCGTAGCGAGGAACACCGGGGAGCTGTTTTTT. This codes for CASSLEVVARNTGELFF.

V usage is TRBV10-3 and J usage is TRBJ2-1; D uncertain. CDR3 length equals 14 residues. V lost 4 bases to trimming and J lost 7 bases, with 14 bases between them. The germline CDR1 and CDR2 sequences are ENHRY and SYGVKD. CDR3 in amino acids: CAISGQATRNEQFF. CDR3 sequence (DNA): TGTGCCATCAGTGGCCAGGCCACACGGAATGAGCAGTTCTTC.

This chain connects TRBV5-5 to TRBJ2-5, with TRBD1 matching 7 bases. The CDR3 is 17 residues long. CDR1 SGHKS and CDR2 YYEKEE come from the germline V gene (reference sequence). Trimming took 3 bases from V and 5 from J; bases not matched to a gene: 16. The CDR3 region has the DNA TGTGCCAGCAGCTCGGCCGACAGGGTGTCCTTTGTGGAGACCCAGTACTTC. Translation: CASSSADRVSFVETQYF.

V gene TRBV28 combines with J gene TRBJ1-2, with D unclear. Per germline, CDR1 MDHEN and CDR2 SYDVKM. Trimming removed 5 bases from V and 4 bases from J, with 17 bases in between. This CDR3 contains 15 residues. CDR3 DNA sequence: TGTGCCAGCAGTCGCCGATCCCAGATTAGCTATGGCTACACCTTC. Protein product: CASSRRSQISYGYTF.

J is TRBJ2-3 and V is TRBV7-2; perhaps TRBD2 as D (6 bases). V lost 1 base and J 2 bases, leaving 16 bases between the germline ends. There are 17 residues in the CDR3. Germline V gives CDR1 SGHTA, CDR2 FQGNSA. The chain's CDR3 is CASSLEGGTRHTDTQYF. CDR3 nucleotides: TGTGCCAGCAGCTTAGAAGGAGGGACTCGACACACAGATACGCAGTATTTT.

The chain employs TRBV6-1 and TRBJ2-5; no definite D call. Per the germline V gene, CDR1 is MNHNS and CDR2 is SASEGT. V was shortened by 8 bases and J by 10 bases, with 11 bases between the two germline ends. CDR3 length: 10 amino acids. CDR3 region: CASRYIHQYF. CDR3 in DNA: TGTGCCAGCCGGTACATACACCAGTACTTC.

V usage is TRBV11-3 and J usage is TRBJ1-1; D call uncertain. Germline loops: CDR1 SGHNT, CDR2 YENEEA. The CDR3 runs to 11 residues. Trimming shortened V by 4 bases and J by 8 bases, and 8 bases separated the two germline ends. The CDR3 sequence is CASSSGREAFF. CDR3 DNA sequence: TGTGCCAGCAGCTCAGGCCGAGAAGCTTTCTTT.

The chain uses TRBV9 and TRBJ2-7, with 8 bases identical to TRBD2. The CDR3 spans 16 residues. Germline CDR1 and CDR2: SGDLS and YYNGEE. J lost 4 bases, V lost 0 bases, and 9 bases had no gene match. The CDR3 here is CASSVGIAGIGYEQYF. The CDR3 DNA sequence: TGTGCCAGCAGCGTAGGGATAGCGGGAATTGGGTACGAGCAGTACTTC.

The genes are TRBV5-1 and TRBJ1-2, with D unclear. V gave up 1 base and J gave up 0 bases, with 10 bases separating them. The CDR3 has 15 residues. Germline CDR1 SGHRS, CDR2 YFSETQ. CDR3 in DNA: TGCGCCAGCAGCTTGATGGCAGCAACTAACTATGGCTACACCTTC. It specifies CASSLMAATNYGYTF. The variable domain in full, with the rest retrieved from reference TRBV5-1 and TRBJ1-2, is KAGVTQTPRYLIKTRGQQVTLSCSPISGHRSVSWYQQTPGQGLQFLFEYFSETQRNKGNFPGRFSGRQFSNSRSEMNVSTLELGDSALYLCASSLMAATNYGYTFGSGTRLTVV.

This clone has only one observation. The chain combines TRBV19 with TRBJ1-1; 9 bases are shared with TRBD1. Trimming removed 5 bases from V and 4 bases from J; junction bases left unmatched: 8. The CDR3 is 15 amino acids. CDR1 is LNHDA and CDR2 is SQIVND in the germline V gene (reference sequence). CDR3 amino acids: CASSPRDRVGTEAFF. For the CDR3, the DNA is TGTGCCAGTAGTCCTCGGGACAGGGTGGGCACTGAAGCTTTCTTT.

This sequence joins TRBV2 and TRBJ2-3; possibly TRBD2 for D (6 bases). There are 14 residues in the CDR3. Trimming shortened V by 6 bases and J by 2 bases, and 12 bases separated the two germline ends. From germline, CDR1 is SNHLY and CDR2 FYNNEI. The CDR3 spells CASRIGTHTDTQYF. CDR3 nucleotides: TGTGCCAGCAGGATCGGGACTCACACAGATACGCAGTATTTT.

This sequence joins TRBV4-1 and TRBJ2-3; 8 nucleotides match TRBD1. Unmatched junction bases numbered 9, after V lost 4 bases and J lost 0 bases. The germline V gene encodes CDR1 MGHRA and CDR2 YSYEKL. The CDR3 contains 17 residues. This CDR3 reads CASSRLQTGASTDTQYF. Written as DNA, the CDR3 is TGCGCCAGCAGCCGCCTACAGACAGGGGCCAGCACAGATACGCAGTATTTT.

This clone was observed once. This sequence joins TRBV4-1 and TRBJ2-3; 8 positions match TRBD2. Germline V lookup: CDR1 MGHRA, CDR2 YSYEKL. This CDR3 has 16 amino acids. The junction had 5 bases not matched to a gene; V was cut back by 1 base and J by 2 bases. The CDR3 nucleotides read TGCGCCAGCAGCCAAGCTAGCGGGTCCTCCACAGATACGCAGTATTTT. This codes for CASSQASGSSTDTQYF.

The chain carries TRBV14 and TRBJ2-1; tentatively, D is TRBD1 (5 bases). The germline CDR1 and CDR2 sequences are SGHDN and FVKESK. With 1 base removed from V and 7 bases from J, the gap between germline ends came to 23 bases. This CDR3 is built from 18 residues. CDR3: CASSQVGVTAGLWNEQFF. For the CDR3, the DNA is TGTGCCAGCAGCCAAGTAGGGGTAACGGCAGGGTTATGGAATGAGCAGTTCTTC.

This chain joins TRBV6-5 and TRBJ2-7; perhaps TRBD2 as D (6 bases). The germline V and J ends were trimmed by 8 bases and 2 bases, with 19 bases remaining between them. The V gene's germline CDR1 is MNHEY and CDR2 SVGAGI. The CDR3 length is 15 residues. CDR3 protein: CASALAGQGAYEQYF. The CDR3 region has the DNA TGTGCCAGCGCCCTTGCGGGGCAAGGGGCCTACGAGCAGTACTTC.

This clone has only one observation. This chain connects TRBV7-9 to TRBJ2-7, with 9 bases aligning to TRBD1. CDR3 size: 14 residues. In germline, CDR1 is SEHNR, CDR2 FQNEAQ (reference sequence). Losses at the gene ends were 8 bases for V and 1 base for J; bases not matched to a gene: 6. CDR3 sequence (DNA): TGTGCCAGCCTGGGACAGGGCTCTTCCTACGAGCAGTACTTC. It codes for CASLGQGSSYEQYF.

This sequence joins TRBV7-9 and TRBJ1-2; D might be TRBD1 (5 bases). The CDR3 has 15 amino acids. Trimming took off 3 bases at V and 2 bases at J, with 13 bases between the two ends. Germline V gene lookup returns CDR1 SEHNR and CDR2 FQNEAQ (reference sequence). CDR3 amino acids: CASSFPRDGNYGYTF. CDR3 sequence (DNA): TGTGCCAGCAGCTTTCCTCGGGACGGCAACTATGGCTACACCTTC.

A single count supports this clone. The V call is TRBV7-2, the J call TRBJ1-4; no clear D gene. This CDR3 comprises 14 residues. V was cut by 5 bases and J by 7 bases, with 14 bases left in between. Germline lookup yields CDR1 SGHTA and CDR2 FQGNSA. This CDR3 is CASSIQTPSEKLFF. As DNA, the CDR3 is TGTGCCAGCAGCATTCAAACCCCGAGTGAAAAACTGTTTTTT.

The CDR3 region is CASASLAETTLEQYF. Written as DNA, the CDR3 is TGTGCCAGCGCATCCCTAGCTGAAACTACGTTGGAGCAGTACTTC. The chain is built from TRBV28 and TRBJ2-7; a possible D gene is TRBD2 (5 bases). Trimming took off 8 bases at V and 7 bases at J, with 24 bases between the two ends. CDR1 is MDHEN, CDR2 SYDVKM, per germline. The CDR3 sequence is 15 residues long.

This chain's CDR3 is CASSGAGGGYEQYF. DNA for the CDR3: TGTGCCAGCAGCGGAGCGGGAGGTGGGTACGAGCAGTACTTC. The gene calls are TRBV9 and TRBJ2-7, with 9 bases aligning to TRBD2. V lost 3 bases to trimming and J lost 4 bases; unmatched junction nucleotides: 5. Germline V gives CDR1 SGDLS, CDR2 YYNGEE. This CDR3 has 14 residues. Combining the CDR3 with reference TRBV9 and TRBJ2-7 gives the whole variable domain DSGVTQTPKHLITATGQRVTLRCSPRSGDLSVYWYQQSLDQGLQFLIQYYNGEERAKGNILERFSAQQFPDLHSELNLSSLELGDSALYFCASSGAGGGYEQYFGPGTRLTVT.

The genes are TRBV19 and TRBJ2-3, with TRBD2 as a possible D gene (5 bases). The CDR3 runs to 14 residues. Germline V gives CDR1 LNHDA, CDR2 SQIVND (reference sequence). Trimming removed 2 bases at V and 1 base at J, with 7 bases between. In DNA, the CDR3 is TGTGCCAGTAGTATATTCGGGGGCACAGATACGCAGTATTTT. It specifies CASSIFGGTDTQYF.

The chain is built from TRBV5-4 and TRBJ2-1; D may be TRBD2 (6 bases). Germline V gives CDR1 SGHNT, CDR2 YYREEE (reference sequence). The CDR3 is 15 residues long. V shed 4 bases and J shed 0 bases, with 11 bases lying between them. CDR3 sequence (DNA): TGTGCCAGCAGCCCAACACTAGCCTCCTACAATGAGCAGTTCTTC. It yields the protein CASSPTLASYNEQFF.

The CDR3 protein is CASSLRGELADTQYF. CDR3 nucleotides: TGTGCCAGCAGCTTAAGGGGGGAGCTAGCAGATACGCAGTATTTT. This rearrangement joins TRBV7-6 to TRBJ2-3, with D perhaps given as TRBD1 or TRBD2 (6 bases each). V dropped 2 bases and J dropped 4 bases, with 13 bases sitting between them. CDR3 size: 15 residues. Germline assignment: CDR1 SGHVS and CDR2 FNYEAQ.

CDR3 in DNA: TGTGCCAGCAGCTTAGAGGCGACAGGGCCCCAGCATTTT. Translating gives CASSLEATGPQHF. The chain links TRBV7-9 to TRBJ1-5; TRBD1 is a possible D gene (6 bases). The length of the CDR3 is 13 residues. V was clipped by 1 base and J by 9 bases, with 10 bases between them. In germline, CDR1 is SEHNR, CDR2 FQNEAQ (reference sequence). Based on the CDR3 plus reference TRBV7-9 and TRBJ1-5, the full variable domain is DTGVSQNPRHKITKRGQNVTFRCDPISEHNRLYWYRQTLGQGPEFLTYFQNEAQLEKSRLLSDRFSAERPKGSFSTLEIQRTEQGDSAMYLCASSLEATGPQHFGDGTRLSIL.

The CDR3 loop reads CSVGDLQETQYF. CDR3 in DNA: TGCAGCGTTGGGGACTTACAAGAGACCCAGTACTTC. The V gene is TRBV29-1, the J gene TRBJ2-5; possible D gene TRBD2, 6 bases. CDR3 length equals 12 residues. CDR1 is SQVTM, CDR2 ANQGSEA, per germline. Trimming removed 4 bases at V and 2 bases at J, with 8 bases between.